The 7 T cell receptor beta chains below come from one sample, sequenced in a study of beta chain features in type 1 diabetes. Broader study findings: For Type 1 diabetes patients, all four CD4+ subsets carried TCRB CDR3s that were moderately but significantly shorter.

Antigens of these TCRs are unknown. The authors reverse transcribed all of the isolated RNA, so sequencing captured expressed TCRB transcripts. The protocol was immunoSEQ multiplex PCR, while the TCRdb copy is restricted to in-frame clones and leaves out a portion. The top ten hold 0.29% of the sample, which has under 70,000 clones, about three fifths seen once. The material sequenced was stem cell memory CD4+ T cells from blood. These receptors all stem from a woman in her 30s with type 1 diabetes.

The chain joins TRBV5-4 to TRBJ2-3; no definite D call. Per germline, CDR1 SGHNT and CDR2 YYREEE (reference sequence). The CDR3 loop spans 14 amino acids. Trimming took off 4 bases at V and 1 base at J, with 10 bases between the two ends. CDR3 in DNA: TGTGCCAGCAGCCTAAACCAGGGCACAGATACGCAGTATTTT. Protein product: CASSLNQGTDTQYF.

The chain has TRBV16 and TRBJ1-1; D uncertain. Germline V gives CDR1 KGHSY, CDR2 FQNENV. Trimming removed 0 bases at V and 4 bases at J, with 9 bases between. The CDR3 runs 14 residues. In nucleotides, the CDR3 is TGTGCCAGCAGCCAATCCACAGTGATCACTGAAGCTTTCTTT. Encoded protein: CASSQSTVITEAFF.

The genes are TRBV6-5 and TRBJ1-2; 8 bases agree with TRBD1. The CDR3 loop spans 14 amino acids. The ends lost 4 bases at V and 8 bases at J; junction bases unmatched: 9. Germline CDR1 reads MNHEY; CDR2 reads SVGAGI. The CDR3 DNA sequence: TGTGCCAGCAGTTCGGACAGGGACGCCTCCGGCTACACCTTC. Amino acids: CASSSDRDASGYTF.

In DNA, the CDR3 is TGTGCCAGTAGCGGACTAGCGGCGAGCTCCTACAATGAGCAGTTCTTC. Translation gives CASSGLAASSYNEQFF. The rearrangement joins TRBV19 to TRBJ2-1, with TRBD2 matching over 10 bases. The CDR3 is 16 amino acids. CDR1 and CDR2 from the germline V gene are LNHDA and SQIVND (reference sequence). V lost 6 bases to trimming and J lost 0 bases; unmatched junction nucleotides: 5.

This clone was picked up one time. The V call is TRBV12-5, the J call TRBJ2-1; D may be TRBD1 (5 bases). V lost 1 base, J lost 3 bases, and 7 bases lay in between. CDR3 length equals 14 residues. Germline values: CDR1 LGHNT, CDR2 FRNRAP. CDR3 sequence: CASGLGDSYNEQFF. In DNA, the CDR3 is TGTGCTAGTGGTTTGGGAGACAGCTACAATGAGCAGTTCTTC.

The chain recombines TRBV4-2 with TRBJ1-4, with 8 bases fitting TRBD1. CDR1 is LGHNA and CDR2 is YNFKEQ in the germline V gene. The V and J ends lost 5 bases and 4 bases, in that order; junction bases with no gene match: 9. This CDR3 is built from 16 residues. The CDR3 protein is CASSEVRGRINEKLFF. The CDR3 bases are TGTGCCAGCAGCGAGGTCAGGGGGCGAATTAATGAAAAACTGTTTTTT.

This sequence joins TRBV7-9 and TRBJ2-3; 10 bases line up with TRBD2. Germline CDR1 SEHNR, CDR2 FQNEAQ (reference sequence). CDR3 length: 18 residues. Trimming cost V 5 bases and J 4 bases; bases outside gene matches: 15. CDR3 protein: CASSPGYGLAVRADTQYF. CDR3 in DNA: TGTGCCAGCAGCCCGGGGTACGGACTAGCGGTCCGCGCAGATACGCAGTATTTT. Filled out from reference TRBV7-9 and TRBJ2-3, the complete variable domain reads DTGVSQNPRHKITKRGQNVTFRCDPISEHNRLYWYRQTLGQGPEFLTYFQNEAQLEKSRLLSDRFSAERPKGSFSTLEIQRTEQGDSAMYLCASSPGYGLAVRADTQYFGPGTRLTVL.